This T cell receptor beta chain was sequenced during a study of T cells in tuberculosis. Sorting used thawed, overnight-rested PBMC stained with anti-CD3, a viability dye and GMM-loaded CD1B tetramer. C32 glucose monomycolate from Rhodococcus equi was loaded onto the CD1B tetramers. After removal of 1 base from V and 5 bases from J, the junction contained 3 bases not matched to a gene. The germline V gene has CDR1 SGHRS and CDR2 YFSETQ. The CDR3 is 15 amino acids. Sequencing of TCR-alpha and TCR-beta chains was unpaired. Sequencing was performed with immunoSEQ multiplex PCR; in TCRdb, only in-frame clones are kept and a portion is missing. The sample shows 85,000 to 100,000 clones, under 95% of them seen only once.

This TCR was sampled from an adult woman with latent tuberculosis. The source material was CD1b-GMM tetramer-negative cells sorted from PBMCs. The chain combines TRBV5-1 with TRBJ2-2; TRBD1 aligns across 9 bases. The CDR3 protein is CASSLSTGGTGELFF. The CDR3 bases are TGCGCCAGCAGCTTGTCGACAGGGGGGACCGGGGAGCTGTTTTTT.